Described below is a single T cell receptor beta chain sequence and its context. Its antigen is unknown. Using immunoSEQ multiplex PCR, the repertoire was profiled, and TCRdb retains in-frame clones only, with some absent. The profile covers 81,000 or so clones, with around 93% appearing a single time and 13% to 15% taken by the ten largest. The entry originates in a study of OX40 agonist ivuxolimab in advanced cancers. Study-level background: The dose-escalation cohort was around 83% male, with a mean age of 60 years, ranging about 20 to 85. General study points: What antigens the expanded peripheral T cells recognized was never established.

This clonotype was sampled from an adult with an advanced solid tumor such as melanoma, head and neck, liver or kidney cancer. The starting material was CD4+ or CD8+ T cells sorted from blood, obtained in a trial of the OX40 agonist ivuxolimab.

Here the CDR3 DNA reads TGCGCCAGCAGGGGACAGGGAACTAACACTGAAGCTTTCTTT. The encoded protein is CASRGQGTNTEAFF. V and J are TRBV4-3 and TRBJ1-1, with 9 bases fitting TRBD1. CDR1 and CDR2 (germline): LGHNA, YSLEER. The CDR3 length is 14 residues. The J segment lost 2 bases and the V segment lost 6 bases, leaving 4 bases of the junction unmatched.